This is a list of T cell receptor beta chains from one sample in a study of cytomegalovirus exposure and HLA in healthy donors. Profiled with immunoSEQ multiplex PCR; TCRdb holds only in-frame clones, not every one. The sample holds 90,000 to 100,000 clones, about 80% seen once. Sequenced material: PBMCs. The source is a middle-aged man in good health and CMV-seronegative. CDR3s leave out the opening cysteine and the closing phenylalanine or tryptophan. Each record gives: CDR3 protein, J gene, V gene.

cdr3_aa: ASSQAAGSEKLF
j_call: TRBJ1-4
v_call: TRBV4-3

cdr3_aa: ASSLAGTGGIETQY
j_call: TRBJ2-5
v_call: TRBV5-6

cdr3_aa: ASSKPDPRQGGGYT
j_call: TRBJ1-2
v_call: TRBV21-1

cdr3_aa: ASTKFGGIREKLF
j_call: TRBJ1-4
v_call: TRBV28

cdr3_aa: ASSLESGQRDNEQF
j_call: TRBJ2-1
v_call: TRBV7-7

cdr3_aa: ASSKASVDTQY
j_call: TRBJ2-3
v_call: TRBV21-1

cdr3_aa: ASSPGGQETQY
j_call: TRBJ2-5
v_call: TRBV9

cdr3_aa: ASSDRTGDNSPLH
j_call: TRBJ1-6
v_call: TRBV6-1

cdr3_aa: ASSQDSTASGSGTQY
j_call: TRBJ2-5
v_call: TRBV4-1

cdr3_aa: ASSLPDKPNEKLF
j_call: TRBJ1-4
v_call: TRBV7-9

cdr3_aa: ASSMIAGLSTDTQY
j_call: TRBJ2-3
v_call: TRBV11-3

cdr3_aa: ASSGTGSDEQY
j_call: TRBJ2-7
v_call: TRBV9

cdr3_aa: ASSPPGVPYNEQF
j_call: TRBJ2-1
v_call: TRBV18

cdr3_aa: ASSSPGLKFSYEQY
j_call: TRBJ2-7
v_call: TRBV28

cdr3_aa: ASSNQGADEKLF
j_call: TRBJ1-4
v_call: TRBV19

cdr3_aa: ASRKSWELKERY
j_call: TRBJ2-7
v_call: TRBV28

cdr3_aa: SLVGLAGSADTQY
j_call: TRBJ2-3
v_call: TRBV29-1